These 24 T cell receptor beta chains were sequenced from one sample in a study of blood T cell repertoires in COVID-19. TCRdb's table, derived via immunoSEQ multiplex PCR, lists solely in-frame clones and lacks some. The data hold fewer than 120,000 clones, with approximately 90% observed a single time. The source material was peripheral blood. These receptor sequences come from a human donor in a cohort sampled during active COVID-19.

The CDR3, as DNA: TGTGCCAGCAGCCGCCCGGACAGCCGTTATGAGCAGTACTTC. Protein product: CASSRPDSRYEQYF. The genes are TRBV6-5 and TRBJ2-7; weak D call: TRBD1 (6 bases). The CDR3 sequence is 14 residues long. V was pared by 6 bases and J by 7 bases, with 19 bases between. Looked up from germline, CDR1 is MNHEY and CDR2 is SVGAGI.

The chain couples TRBV21-1 to TRBJ2-3; TRBD2 was called by the table and not checked on the DNA. TRBV21-1 is given as a pseudogene. There are 20 residues in the CDR3. CDR3 nucleotide sequence: TGTGCCAGCAGCAAAAGGTCCAGTAGCGGGACCCCCTCTAGCACAGATACGCAGTATTTT. Protein product: CASSKRSSSGTPSSTDTQYF.

This chain uses TRBV13 with TRBJ1-5; 7 bases map to TRBD1. The V gene's germline CDR1 is PRHDT and CDR2 FYEKMQ (reference sequence). The J segment lost 5 bases and the V segment lost 5 bases, leaving 6 bases of the junction unmatched. The CDR3 is made up of 14 amino acids. In DNA form, the CDR3 reads TGTGCCAGCAGCCTCAGGGGGACTCATCAGCCCCAGCATTTT. It translates to CASSLRGTHQPQHF.

This clone is a singleton in its sample. The V call is TRBV29-1, the J call TRBJ1-6, with 7 positions matching TRBD1. Germline V gene data show CDR1 as SQVTM and CDR2 as ANQGSEA. After removal of 7 bases from V and 7 bases from J, the junction contained 7 bases not matched to a gene. The CDR3 spans 13 residues. Written as DNA, the CDR3 is TGCAGCGCTCGACAGGGACACAATTCACCCCTCCACTTT. This sequence encodes CSARQGHNSPLHF.

CDR3 sequence: CASGGATGELFF. The CDR3 nucleotides are TGTGCCAGCGGGGGGGCTACCGGGGAGCTGTTTTTT. The chain recombines TRBV19 with TRBJ2-2; TRBD2 matches 8 bases. CDR1 LNHDA and CDR2 SQIVND come from the germline V gene (reference sequence). V lost 9 bases and J lost 5; bases outside the gene matches: 2. CDR3 length equals 12 residues.

The chain links TRBV5-8 to TRBJ2-4; 7 bases align to TRBD1. CDR1 and CDR2 from the germline V gene are SGHTS and YDEGEE. V shed 4 bases and J 2 bases; nucleotides not matched to a gene: 3. The CDR3 contains 14 residues. CDR3 sequence reads: CASSATGTKNIQYF. The DNA of the CDR3 is TGTGCCAGCAGCGCGACAGGGACCAAAAACATTCAGTACTTC.

This chain links TRBV11-3 with TRBJ2-7; tentative D call: TRBD1 (8 bases). This CDR3 has 15 residues. V dropped 4 bases and J dropped 5 bases, with 18 bases sitting between them. Germline CDR1 is SGHNT and CDR2 is YENEEA. The CDR3 spells CASSSDREGHHEQYF. In nucleotides, the CDR3 is TGTGCCAGCAGCTCGGACAGGGAGGGTCACCACGAGCAGTACTTC.

V usage is TRBV29-1 and J usage is TRBJ2-7; 13 bases agree with TRBD2. CDR3 length equals 18 residues. Germline V lookup: CDR1 SQVTM, CDR2 ANQGSEA. V dropped 7 bases and J dropped 0; count of bases not matched to a gene: 15. CDR3: CSAGKGLAGEGTSYEQYF. CDR3 nucleotide sequence: TGCAGCGCGGGAAAAGGACTAGCGGGAGAAGGTACCTCCTACGAGCAGTACTTC.

This clone came up once. The V call is TRBV27, the J call TRBJ1-4, with D tentatively TRBD1 (6 bases). The CDR3 sequence is 19 residues long. Germline CDR1 MNHEY, CDR2 SMNVEV (reference sequence). V lost 1 base, J lost 4 bases, and 22 bases lay in between. In nucleotides, the CDR3 is TGTGCCAGCAGTTTATTGGGCAGGGGTGGAATTTCGGGTAATGAAAAACTGTTTTTT. It specifies CASSLLGRGGISGNEKLFF.

This clone was detected ten times or more. CDR3 amino acids: CASSLANYGYTF. The CDR3 DNA reads as TGTGCCAGCAGTTTGGCCAACTATGGCTACACCTTC. This chain connects TRBV6-2 or TRBV6-3 to TRBJ1-2; D is uncertain. The CDR3 is 12 residues long. V dropped 4 bases and J dropped 2 bases, with 5 bases sitting between them. Germline CDR1 MNHEY, CDR2 SVGEGT.

This chain connects TRBV28 to TRBJ1-1; perhaps TRBD1 as D (6 bases). The CDR3 loop spans 14 amino acids. The germline gives CDR1 MDHEN, CDR2 SYDVKM. Trimming removed 5 bases at V and 0 bases at J, with 10 bases between. Written as DNA, the CDR3 is TGTGCCAGCAGTACACAGGGACTGAACACTGAAGCTTTCTTT. The encoded protein is CASSTQGLNTEAFF.

This clone was picked up a small number of times. The chain employs TRBV19 and TRBJ1-3, with D unclear. The V gene's germline CDR1 is LNHDA and CDR2 SQIVND (reference sequence). There are 14 residues in the CDR3. Trimming shortened V by 3 bases and J by 1 base, and 7 bases separated the two germline ends. The CDR3, as DNA: TGTGCCAGTAGTATCGAGGCTTCTGGAAACACCATATATTTT. Protein product: CASSIEASGNTIYF.

J is TRBJ2-3 and V is TRBV6-6; 10 bases fit TRBD2. CDR1 and CDR2 (germline): MNHNY, SVGAGI (reference sequence). Germline trimming cut 0 bases from V and 4 bases from J; bases unmatched to any gene: 4. CDR3 size: 16 residues. CDR3 DNA sequence: TGTGCCAGCAGTTACTCGACACTAGCGGGATCAGATACGCAGTATTTT. Translation gives CASSYSTLAGSDTQYF.

This clone was seen a single time. The CDR3 nucleotides are TGCGCCAGCAGGAGCTCTGGGGCCAACGTCCTGACTTTC. Its protein is CASRSSGANVLTF. The chain employs TRBV5-1 and TRBJ2-6; D not resolved. Germline CDR1 SGHRS, CDR2 YFSETQ. This CDR3 is 13 amino acids long. V was trimmed by 5 bases and J by 0 bases, leaving 3 bases between them.

The chain is built from TRBV9 and TRBJ2-1; 9 bases are a match to TRBD2. The junction had 7 bases not matched to a gene; V was cut back by 4 bases and J by 5 bases. The V gene's germline CDR1 is SGDLS and CDR2 YYNGEE. The CDR3 totals 15 residues. The CDR3 region has the DNA TGTGCCAGCAGCCTGCGGGGGGGCCCCAACAATGAGCAGTTCTTC. It is translated as CASSLRGGPNNEQFF.

This clone was observed a handful of times. The chain employs TRBV6-5 and TRBJ1-2, with D perhaps matching TRBD1 (6 bases). The CDR3 loop spans 15 amino acids. Trimming shortened V by 7 bases and J by 1 base, and 16 bases separated the two germline ends. Germline CDR1 reads MNHEY; CDR2 reads SVGAGI. The CDR3 DNA follows: TGTGCCAGCATCCTTACAGGGCGGAATAACTATGGCTACACCTTC. It codes for CASILTGRNNYGYTF.

The table lists this clone with a count of one. The genes are TRBV24-1 and TRBJ2-1, with D possibly being TRBD2 (6 bases). This CDR3 is built from 16 residues. The V end lost 0 bases, the J end lost 2 bases, and 10 bases lay between the germline ends. Per the germline V gene, CDR1 is KGHDR and CDR2 is SFDVKD. The CDR3 DNA reads TGTGCCACCAGTGATTTGATAGCGGATACCTACAATGAGCAGTTCTTC. Translation gives CATSDLIADTYNEQFF.

The rearrangement uses TRBV28 and TRBJ2-1; a possible D gene is TRBD2 (6 bases). The germline CDR1 and CDR2 sequences are MDHEN and SYDVKM. The CDR3 runs to 15 residues. With 3 bases removed from V and 6 bases from J, the gap between germline ends came to 15 bases. In DNA, the CDR3 is TGTGCCAGCAGTTTCGGGAGCGCCCCCCCCAATGAGCAGTTCTTC. This codes for CASSFGSAPPNEQFF. The whole variable domain, filled in from reference TRBV28 and TRBJ2-1, reads DVKVTQSSRYLVKRTGEKVFLECVQDMDHENMFWYRQDPGLGLRLIYFSYDVKMKEKGDIPEGYSVSREKKERFSLILESASTNQTSMYLCASSFGSAPPNEQFFGPGTRLTVL.

The CDR3 DNA is TGTGCCAGCAGTGACCCGGAGGGACCCACTGAAGCTTTCTTT. Its protein product is CASSDPEGPTEAFF. This chain links TRBV6-1 with TRBJ1-1; perhaps TRBD1 as D (5 bases). Per the germline V gene, CDR1 is MNHNS and CDR2 is SASEGT. Trimming removed 3 bases at V and 4 bases at J, with 12 bases between. The CDR3 has 14 residues.

The chain joins TRBV7-3 to TRBJ2-1; TRBD1 aligns across 7 bases. V gave up 1 base and J gave up 7 bases; unmatched junction bases: 10. From germline, CDR1 is SGHTA and CDR2 FQGTGA. CDR3 size: 16 residues. CDR3 sequence: CASSLIGTEAWNEQFF. CDR3 sequence (DNA): TGTGCCAGCAGCTTAATTGGGACAGAAGCGTGGAATGAGCAGTTCTTC.

The chain carries TRBV3-1 (or the pseudogene TRBV3-2) and TRBJ2-5, with D uncertain. The CDR3 is made up of 12 amino acids. The V gene lost 3 bases and the J gene lost 3 bases, with 5 bases spanning the gap. Germline-derived CDR1 and CDR2 are LGHDT and YNNKEL (reference sequence). CDR3 loop: CASSHVEETQYF. CDR3 bases: TGTGCCAGCAGCCACGTTGAAGAGACCCAGTACTTC.

The chain uses TRBV25-1 and TRBJ2-3, with D perhaps TRBD1 (6 bases). CDR1 is MGHDK and CDR2 is SYGVNS in the germline V gene. This CDR3 region has 16 residues. Trimming took 6 bases from V and 1 from J, leaving 17 bases between them. The CDR3 region has the DNA TGTGCCAGCAGCCTAGGGTGGGGGCGTGGCACAGATACGCAGTATTTT. Amino acids: CASSLGWGRGTDTQYF.

The chain employs TRBV3-1 (or the pseudogene TRBV3-2) and TRBJ2-5, with 11 nucleotides matching TRBD1. Germline V gives CDR1 LGHDT, CDR2 YNNKEL (reference sequence). V trimming: 4 bases; J trimming: 5 bases; junction bases outside the gene matches: 12. CDR3 size: 17 residues. The CDR3 DNA sequence: TGTGCCAGCAGCCGATACTTCAGGACAGGGGGCGATGAGACCCAGTACTTC. This translates into CASSRYFRTGGDETQYF.

This clone was detected only a few times. The chain employs TRBV19 and TRBJ1-1; D gene uncertain. Germline CDR1 LNHDA, CDR2 SQIVND (reference sequence). This CDR3 is built from 14 residues. V gave up 3 bases and J gave up 1 base, with 9 bases separating them. The CDR3, as DNA: TGTGCCAGTAGTATCGGGTTAGGGAACACTGAAGCTTTCTTT. Protein sequence: CASSIGLGNTEAFF.